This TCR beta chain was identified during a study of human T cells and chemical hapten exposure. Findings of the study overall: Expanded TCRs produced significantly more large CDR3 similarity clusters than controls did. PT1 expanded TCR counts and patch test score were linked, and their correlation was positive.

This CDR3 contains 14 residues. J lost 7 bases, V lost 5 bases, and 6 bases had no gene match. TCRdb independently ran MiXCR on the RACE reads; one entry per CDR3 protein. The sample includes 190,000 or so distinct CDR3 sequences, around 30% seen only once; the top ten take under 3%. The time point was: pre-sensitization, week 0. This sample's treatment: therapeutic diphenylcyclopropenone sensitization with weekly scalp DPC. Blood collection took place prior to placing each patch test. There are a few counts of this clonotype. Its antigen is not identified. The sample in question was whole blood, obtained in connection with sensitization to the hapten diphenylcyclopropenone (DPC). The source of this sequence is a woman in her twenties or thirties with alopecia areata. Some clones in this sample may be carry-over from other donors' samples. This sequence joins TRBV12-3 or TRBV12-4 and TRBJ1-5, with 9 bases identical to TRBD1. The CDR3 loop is CASSRDRVGQPQHF. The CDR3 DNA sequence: TGTGCCAGCAGTCGGGACAGGGTCGGACAGCCCCAGCATTTT.